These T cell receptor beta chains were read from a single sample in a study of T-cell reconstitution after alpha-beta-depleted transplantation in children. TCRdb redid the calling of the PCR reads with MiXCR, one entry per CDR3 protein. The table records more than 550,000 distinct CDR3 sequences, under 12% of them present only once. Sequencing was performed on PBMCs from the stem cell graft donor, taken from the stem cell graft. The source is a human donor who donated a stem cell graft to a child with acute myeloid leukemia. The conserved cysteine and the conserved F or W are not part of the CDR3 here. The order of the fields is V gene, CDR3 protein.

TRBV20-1	SARGALTYEQY
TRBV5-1	ASSLAGLASTHNEQF
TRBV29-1	SVDIQGDYEQY
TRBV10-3	AISEDREAF
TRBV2	ASGVSPYEQY
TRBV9	ASSVEKREEGGTDTQY
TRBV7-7	ASSLGGTLNEQF
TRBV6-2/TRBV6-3	ASSADRGGYGYT
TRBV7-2	PSSLGGGRETQY
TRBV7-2	ASSLDRARMGTQY
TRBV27	ASSLSGRVSYEQY
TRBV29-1	SVSTSGRTTDTQY
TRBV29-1	SVEGLPDSQQETQY
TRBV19	ASMSPSYEQY
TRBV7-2	ASSWTSGRGPGELF
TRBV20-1	SASRGRGPRNTEAF
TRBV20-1	CARGQGAGAGSEQF
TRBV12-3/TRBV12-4	ASTSGQGTDTQY
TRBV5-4	ASSLRGGSSYNEQF
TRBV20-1	SARGRENTDTQY
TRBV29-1	SVRTSGRNEQY
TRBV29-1	SVQTGLNTIY
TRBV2	ASSDQGWVNTEAF
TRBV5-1	ASSLEVGTNLRTGELF
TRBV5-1	ASSLTVTSGNTIY
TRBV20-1	SARGGSPRTDTQY
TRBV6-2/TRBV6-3	ASRPGTVYEQY
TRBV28	ASSDHVLSGANVLT
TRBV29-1	SVSPWGGKGEAF
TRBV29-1	SVEGRPRDEQF
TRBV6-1	ATHRDRVKNEQF